Below are 31 T cell receptor beta chains sequenced from a single sample in a study of tumor-infiltrating lymphocytes in primary liver carcinoma. In addition to blood RNA drawn from unsorted whole blood, germline DNA was extracted. The input was 500 ng total RNA; TCR beta cDNA was made from it with a constant-region primer. Libraries of TCR beta came from three nested multiplex PCR rounds with slightly modified ARM-PCR. Forward primers for TRBV1-TRBV30 and a C-beta reverse primer served the first two PCR rounds, at 10 cycles each. TCRdb passed the multiplex PCR reads through MiXCR, listing each CDR3 protein once. The sample has around 330,000 distinct CDR3 sequences; 50% to 75% are singletons. Sequencing was carried out using peripheral blood. The source of these receptors is a woman in her twenties or thirties with primary liver carcinoma and hepatitis B virus infection.

This clonotype came up a few times. This chain joins TRBV4-2 and TRBJ1-6; unclear D gene. The V gene's germline CDR1 is LGHNA and CDR2 YNFKEQ. Trimming stripped 4 bases from V and 10 bases from J, with 11 bases between. The CDR3 has 13 residues. The CDR3: CASSREIGSPLHF. DNA for the CDR3: TGTGCCAGCAGCCGTGAAATAGGGTCACCCCTCCACTTT.

This clonotype was recorded at least ten times. One junction end does not reproduce the germline sequence, and a read error may be involved. V usage is TRBV29-1 and J usage is TRBJ2-1; 10 bases align to TRBD2. CDR3 size: 11 residues. Germline V gives CDR1 SQVTM, CDR2 ANQGSEA. The CDR3 spells CSGRSYNEQFF. CDR3 in DNA: TGTAGCGGGAGGTCATACAATGAGCAGTTCTTC.

The genes are TRBV12-5 and TRBJ2-1, with TRBD2 identical over 12 bases. The CDR3 sequence is 20 residues long. The V gene end was trimmed by 3 bases and the J gene end by 2 bases; junction bases not matched to a gene: 14. Germline V lookup: CDR1 LGHNT, CDR2 FRNRAP. The CDR3 nucleotides read TGTGCTAGTGGTTTCACCCCGACTAGCGGGAGAAAGTTGCCCTACAATGAGCAGTTCTTC. Its translation is CASGFTPTSGRKLPYNEQFF.

Details on this clonotype: One end of the junction varies from germline; a read error may be responsible. The chain carries TRBV6-1 and TRBJ1-2, with D tentatively TRBD1 (5 bases). The CDR3 is 13 amino acids. Germline lookup yields CDR1 MNHNS and CDR2 SASEGT. CDR3 in amino acids: CASKTGLNNGYTF. In DNA, the CDR3 is TGTGCCAGCAAGACGGGACTTAACAATGGCTACACCTTC.

Worth noting for this clonotype: One base away lies a much larger clone, so this may be a sequencing read error. The chain recombines TRBV6-6 with TRBJ2-1; 10 bases agree with TRBD2. The CDR3 spans 15 residues. Germline CDR1 reads MNHNY; CDR2 reads SVGAGI (reference sequence). CDR3 residues: CASSPSGSRDNEQLF. The CDR3 DNA sequence: TGTGCCAGCAGCCCTAGCGGGAGTCGGGACAATGAGCAGCTCTTC.

The chain employs TRBV11-1 and TRBJ2-1, with 13 bases that match TRBD2. The CDR3 is made up of 19 amino acids. CDR1 is SGHAT and CDR2 is FQDESV in the germline V gene (reference sequence). The J segment lost 8 bases and the V segment lost 9 bases, leaving 22 bases of the junction unmatched. In nucleotides, the CDR3 is TGTGCCAGTAGCGTAAAATCTGGGACCGGGACTAGCGGGAAGCATGAGCAGTTCTTC. Amino acids: CASSVKSGTGTSGKHEQFF.

This clonotype has at least ten counts. The chain has TRBV29-1 and TRBJ1-4, with D possibly matching TRBD1 (6 bases). The CDR3 runs 12 residues. Germline values: CDR1 SQVTM, CDR2 ANQGSEA. V lost 6 bases and J 8 bases, leaving 13 bases between the germline ends. The CDR3 spells CSVEQGPEKLFF. The CDR3 bases are TGCAGCGTGGAACAGGGTCCCGAAAAACTGTTTTTT.

The genes are TRBV6-1 and TRBJ2-3; tentatively, D is TRBD1 or TRBD2 (6 bases each). The CDR3 sequence is 14 residues long. With 11 bases removed from V and 4 bases from J, the gap between germline ends came to 19 bases. The germline V gene has CDR1 MNHNS and CDR2 SASEGT. The CDR3 DNA sequence: TGTGCCGGCACGTGGGGGGCTGGGTCAGATACGCAGTATTTT. It codes for CAGTWGAGSDTQYF.

The chain has TRBV7-8 and TRBJ2-4, with 10 bases lining up with TRBD1. CDR1 and CDR2 (germline): SGHVS, FQNEAQ. The J segment lost 2 bases and the V segment lost 2 bases, leaving 12 bases of the junction unmatched. This CDR3 has 19 amino acids. CDR3 in DNA: TGTGCCAGCAGCTTATTCGACAGGGGGCCTTCCCTAACCAAAAACATTCAGTACTTC. The encoded protein is CASSLFDRGPSLTKNIQYF.

The gene calls are TRBV6-2 or TRBV6-3 and TRBJ2-1; D tentatively fits TRBD1 or TRBD2 (6 bases each). Germline V lookup: CDR1 MNHEY, CDR2 SVGEGT. The length of the CDR3 is 14 residues. V dropped 4 bases and J dropped 12 bases, with 19 bases sitting between them. In nucleotides, the CDR3 is TGTGCCAGCAGTTGGACAGTGGACTACGATGGGCAGTTCTTC. The encoded protein is CASSWTVDYDGQFF.

This clonotype was seen a few times. The gene calls are TRBV30 and TRBJ2-1, with D possibly matching TRBD1 (6 bases). Germline V gene data show CDR1 as GTSNPN and CDR2 as SVGIG (reference sequence). The CDR3 runs to 18 residues. The V end lost 0 bases, the J end lost 0 bases, and 18 bases lay between the germline ends. The CDR3: CAWSVKDSSPSSYNEQFF. CDR3 coding DNA: TGTGCCTGGAGTGTAAAGGACAGTTCCCCGAGCTCCTACAATGAGCAGTTCTTC.

CDR3 amino acids: CASSQGIREGSYNEQFF. The CDR3 coding sequence is TGCGCCAGCAGCCAAGGTATACGGGAAGGATCCTACAATGAGCAGTTCTTC. J is TRBJ2-1 and V is TRBV4-3, with D possibly TRBD2 on 5 matching bases. There are 17 residues in the CDR3. Germline V CDR1 and CDR2: LGHNA, YSLEER. The V and J ends lost 1 base and 1 base respectively, with 14 bases between them.

To note about this clonotype: One junction end disagrees with the germline gene, perhaps due to a read error. J is TRBJ2-3 and V is TRBV11-2, with D perhaps matching TRBD1 (7 bases). The germline V gene encodes CDR1 SGHAT and CDR2 FQNNGV. The CDR3 has 15 residues. The CDR3 DNA is TGTGCCAGTAGCTTAGGAGCAGGGGGGACAGATGCGCAGTATTTT. Translated, it gives CASSLGAGGTDAQYF.

This rearrangement joins TRBV6-6 to TRBJ2-3; no definite D call. Germline V CDR1 and CDR2: MNHNY, SVGAGI (reference sequence). V was pared by 5 bases and J by 3 bases, with 18 bases between. The CDR3 extends over 16 amino acids. The CDR3 nucleotides read TGTGCCAGCAGTCCTGGGCGGTTGGGGTTTACAGATACGCAGTATTTT. This encodes CASSPGRLGFTDTQYF.

Comment on this clonotype: Likely a read error: the CDR3 ends without its conserved phenylalanine or tryptophan. The chain is built from TRBV4-3 and TRBJ2-3; tentative D call: TRBD2 (5 bases). Germline values: CDR1 LGHNA, CDR2 YSLEER. This CDR3 has 15 residues. The CDR3 bases are TGCGCCAGCAGCCAAGATTGGACTCTCACAGATACACAGTATTAT. Protein product: CASSQDWTLTDTQYY.

In the case of this clonotype: Being one base from a much bigger clone, this may be a read error. This chain joins TRBV29-1 and TRBJ1-1; a possible D gene is TRBD1 (5 bases). The V end was cut by 3 bases, the J end by 1 base, with 12 bases between. The germline V gene encodes CDR1 SQVTM and CDR2 ANQGSEA. The CDR3 has 14 amino acids. The CDR3 sequence is CSVEAWGKNTEAFF. Written as DNA, the CDR3 is TGCAGCGTTGAGGCTTGGGGGAAGAACACTGAAGCTTTCTTT.

V gene TRBV5-4 combines with J gene TRBJ2-7; D remains unclear. V lost 1 base and J lost 0, with 8 bases in between. This CDR3 has 14 amino acids. Germline loops: CDR1 SGHNT, CDR2 YYREEE (reference sequence). This chain's CDR3 is CASSLTVSSYEQYF. Written as DNA, the CDR3 is TGTGCCAGCAGCTTGACGGTTAGCTCCTACGAGCAGTACTTC.

A note on this clonotype: At one end the junction does not follow the germline gene, possibly because of a read error. This chain links TRBV6-6 with TRBJ1-3; D is possibly TRBD1 (5 bases). The CDR3 is 14 residues long. The germline V gene has CDR1 MNHNY and CDR2 SVGAGI (reference sequence). The CDR3 loop reads CARSYGGSGNTIYF. CDR3 DNA sequence: TGTGCCAGAAGTTACGGGGGTTCCGGAAACACCATATATTTT.

The chain carries TRBV28 and TRBJ2-6, with 9 bases identical to TRBD1. V was clipped by 6 bases and J by 0 bases; unmatched bases: 3. The CDR3 consists of 16 residues. Germline CDR1 and CDR2: MDHEN and SYDVKM. This CDR3 is CASRRDRASGANVLTF. DNA for the CDR3: TGTGCCAGCAGACGGGACAGGGCCTCTGGGGCCAACGTCCTGACTTTC. Full variable domain (rest looked up from reference TRBV28 and TRBJ2-6): DVKVTQSSRYLVKRTGEKVFLECVQDMDHENMFWYRQDPGLGLRLIYFSYDVKMKEKGDIPEGYSVSREKKERFSLILESASTNQTSMYLCASRRDRASGANVLTFGAGSRLTVL.

On this clonotype itself: This could be a read error, since a much larger clone is one nucleotide away. The V and J genes are TRBV6-2 or TRBV6-3 and TRBJ1-2; D call uncertain. This CDR3 has 13 amino acids. Germline assignment: CDR1 MNHEY and CDR2 SVGEGT. The CDR3 loop reads CASSYSTGYGYAF. CDR3 coding DNA: TGTGCCAGCAGTTACTCGACTGGGTATGGCTACGCCTTC.

The rearrangement links TRBV25-1 to TRBJ1-2, with 8 bases fitting TRBD1. After removal of 1 base from V and 6 bases from J, the junction contained 4 bases not matched to a gene. The germline gives CDR1 MGHDK, CDR2 SYGVNS. This CDR3 is 14 amino acids long. The CDR3 sequence is CASSESDRGNGYTF. The CDR3 DNA reads TGTGCCAGCAGTGAATCCGACAGGGGTAATGGCTACACCTTC.

Details on this clonotype: Germline is not matched at one junction end, which may reflect a read error. The J gene is TRBJ2-2, the V gene TRBV24-1; 9 nucleotides line up with TRBD2. The germline CDR1 and CDR2 sequences are KGHDR and SFDVKD. There are 15 residues in the CDR3. This chain's CDR3 is CVTSAAGGYTGELFF. CDR3 DNA: TGTGTCACCAGTGCAGCGGGAGGCTACACCGGGGAGCTGTTTTTT.

The CDR3 loop is CASSTPTTNEQFF. CDR3 DNA: TGTGCCAGCAGCACCCCGACTACCAATGAGCAGTTCTTC. The chain joins TRBV7-2 to TRBJ2-1; a weak D match, TRBD2 (5 bases). V dropped 5 bases and J dropped 6 bases, with 11 bases sitting between them. This CDR3 contains 13 residues. Germline CDR1 is SGHTA and CDR2 is FQGNSA.

The chain has TRBV5-1 and TRBJ2-5, with 8 nucleotides matching TRBD2. This CDR3 spans 17 amino acids. Per the germline V gene, CDR1 is SGHRS and CDR2 is YFSETQ. V shed 2 bases and J 2 bases; nucleotides not matched to a gene: 11. CDR3 amino acids: CASSFSAGGGGQETQYF. In nucleotides, the CDR3 is TGCGCCAGCAGCTTCTCGGCGGGAGGAGGAGGGCAAGAGACCCAGTACTTC. Using reference TRBV5-1 and TRBJ2-5 for the parts outside the CDR3, the full variable domain is KAGVTQTPRYLIKTRGQQVTLSCSPISGHRSVSWYQQTPGQGLQFLFEYFSETQRNKGNFPGRFSGRQFSNSRSEMNVSTLELGDSALYLCASSFSAGGGGQETQYFGPGTRLLVL.

About this clonotype: A much larger clone lies one base from this, so it may be a read error. The chain couples TRBV4-1 to TRBJ2-1; D is perhaps TRBD2 (5 bases). This CDR3 has 16 residues. CDR1 is MGHRA, CDR2 YSYEKL, per germline. V shed 0 bases and J shed 9 bases, with 18 bases lying between them. DNA of the CDR3: TGCGCCAGCAGCCAAGATCGTACTAGTATTATGGGTGAGCAGTTCTTC. It is translated as CASSQDRTSIMGEQFF.

The chain uses TRBV28 and TRBJ2-7, with TRBD2 matching 12 bases. The CDR3 has 15 residues. Unmatched junction bases numbered 9, after V lost 8 bases and J lost 4 bases. Germline values: CDR1 MDHEN, CDR2 SYDVKM. CDR3 loop: CASRGVGTSGYEQYF. CDR3 nucleotides: TGTGCCAGCCGGGGAGTCGGGACTAGCGGGTACGAGCAGTACTTC.

This clonotype was picked up one time. V and J are TRBV4-2 and TRBJ2-7, with D tentatively TRBD1 (5 bases). Germline loops: CDR1 LGHNA, CDR2 YNFKEQ. Trimming took 7 bases from V and 3 from J, leaving 10 bases between them. The CDR3 runs 12 residues. Written as DNA, the CDR3 is TGTGCCAGCATCCAGGGAAACTACGAGCAGTACTTC. Protein: CASIQGNYEQYF.

By sample share, this clonotype is medium-sized (0.01 to 0.1%). V gene TRBV12-3 or TRBV12-4 combines with J gene TRBJ1-1, with D uncertain. The V gene lost 3 bases and the J gene lost 1 base, with 6 bases spanning the gap. The CDR3 consists of 13 residues. The CDR3 DNA is TGTGCCAGCAGTTTGGAAGAGAACACTGAAGCTTTCTTT. Its protein is CASSLEENTEAFF.

Points on this clonotype: A read error may produce the germline difference seen at one junction end. The chain is built from TRBV5-1 and TRBJ2-1; 9 positions match TRBD2. Germline assignment: CDR1 SGHRS and CDR2 YFSETQ. CDR3 size: 12 residues. CDR3 nucleotides: TGCGCCAGCAGCTTGGGCGGGAGGGCCCCGATTTTC. This sequence encodes CASSLGGRAPIF.

In regard to this clonotype: This may be a read error: a much more frequent sequence differs by one nucleotide. V gene TRBV11-2 combines with J gene TRBJ2-2; perhaps D is TRBD1 or TRBD2 (7 bases each). The CDR3 consists of 17 residues. Looked up from germline, CDR1 is SGHAT and CDR2 is FQNNGV. This CDR3 reads CVSSWPLGGGVPGELFF. DNA for the CDR3: TGTGTCAGCAGCTGGCCTCTGGGAGGGGGCGTTCCCGGGGAGCTGTTTTTT.

The chain couples TRBV12-3 or TRBV12-4 to TRBJ2-3; perhaps D is TRBD1 or TRBD2 (6 bases each). Trimming left V 3 bases short and J 5 bases short, with 9 bases between. The CDR3 consists of 13 residues. The CDR3 DNA is TGTGCCAGCAGTTTTAGGGGGGTAGATACGCAGTATTTT. This codes for CASSFRGVDTQYF.